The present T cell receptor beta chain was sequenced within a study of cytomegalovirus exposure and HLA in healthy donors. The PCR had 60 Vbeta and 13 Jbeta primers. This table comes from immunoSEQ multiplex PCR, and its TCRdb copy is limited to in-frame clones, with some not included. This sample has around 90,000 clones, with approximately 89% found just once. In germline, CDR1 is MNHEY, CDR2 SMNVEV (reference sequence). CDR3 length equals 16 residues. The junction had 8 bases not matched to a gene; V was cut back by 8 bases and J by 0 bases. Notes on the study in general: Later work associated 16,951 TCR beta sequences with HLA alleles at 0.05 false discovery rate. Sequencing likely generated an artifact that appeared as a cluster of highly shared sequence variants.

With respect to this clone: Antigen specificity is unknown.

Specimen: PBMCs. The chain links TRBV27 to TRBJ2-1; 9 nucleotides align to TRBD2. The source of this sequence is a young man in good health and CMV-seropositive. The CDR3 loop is CASAASGMFSYNEQFF. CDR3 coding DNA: TGTGCCAGCGCGGCTAGCGGGATGTTCTCCTACAATGAGCAGTTCTTC.